In this sample, the clone carrying this TCR beta chain turned up a few times. The target antigen is unknown. CDR1 and CDR2 from the germline V gene are MDHEN and SYDVKM. The CDR3 has 13 amino acids. The J segment lost 3 bases and the V segment lost 3 bases, leaving 1 base of the junction unmatched. This specimen belongs to a study of T cell responses to AZD1222 COVID-19 vaccine. Turning to the study itself: Second-dose timings of about 4 or about 12 weeks were pooled.

Repertoires were generated with immunoSEQ multiplex PCR, while TCRdb's copy carries only in-frame clones and drops some. The data contain 120,000 or so clones, approximately 92% of them singletons. Study-wide results and limits: Donor demographics were predominantly white British with a female majority; clonal diversity may be underestimated.

This TCR came from an adult in good health. The sample was peripheral blood, taken on day 0 of AZD1222 vaccination. The chain joins TRBV28 to TRBJ2-7; the match to TRBD2 covers 8 bases. Here the CDR3 reads CASSFSGVYEQYF. CDR3 in DNA: TGTGCCAGCAGTTTTAGCGGGGTCTACGAGCAGTACTTC.